Each of the 17 T cell receptor beta chains below was sequenced from the same sample in a study of T cell clonality in common variable immunodeficiency. Study findings and constraints: Fewer deletions and N-nucleotide insertions were reportedly seen in common variable immunodeficiency TCR beta sequences.

Which antigens these TCRs recognize remains unknown. Libraries were prepared by immunoSEQ multiplex PCR; TCRdb keeps only in-frame clonotypes and omits some of them. The sample includes about 42,000 clones, none of them occurring once. Sequencing was carried out using peripheral blood mononuclear cells. The receptors originated from a human donor with common variable immunodeficiency.

This clone was counted many times. The read terminates 3 residues before the CDR3 end, so the remaining end is supplied by the germline J gene. The chain uses TRBV6-2 or TRBV6-3 and TRBJ2-3; TRBD1 matches at 11 bases. CDR1 and CDR2 (germline): MNHEY, SVGEGT. Losses at the gene ends were 5 bases for V and 5 bases for J; bases not matched to a gene: 6. The CDR3 length is 15 residues. The CDR3 bases that were read are TGTGCCAGCAGTCCTGGGACAGGGGGTGGAGATACG. Its translation: CASSPGTGGGDT. The CDR3 in its entirety is CASSPGTGGGDTQYF.

As concerns this clone: The CDR3 end lies 3 residues beyond the end of the read and is filled in from the germline J gene. The chain links TRBV19 to TRBJ1-2; possible D gene TRBD1, 5 bases. CDR1 and CDR2 from the germline V gene are LNHDA and SQIVND (reference sequence). The CDR3 has 14 residues. Trimming cost V 3 bases and J 4 bases, with 12 bases left between them. CDR3 bases read: TGTGCCAGTAGTATTGACCGGGGGGGCTATGGC. This gives the protein CASSIDRGGYG. The whole CDR3 region reads CASSIDRGGYGYTF. The full variable domain, with the rest looked up from reference TRBV19 and TRBJ1-2, is DGGITQSPKYLFRKEGQNVTLSCEQNLNHDAMYWYRQDPGQGLRLIYYSQIVNDFQKGDIAEGYSVSREKKESFPLTVTSAQKNPTAFYLCASSIDRGGYGYTFGSGTRLTVV.

This clone was observed many times. The read ends 3 residues early relative to the CDR3; the germline J gene fills the gap. V and J are TRBV19 and TRBJ2-7, with 7 bases aligning to TRBD2. This CDR3 comprises 15 residues. The germline CDR1 and CDR2 sequences are LNHDA and SQIVND (reference sequence). V shed 0 bases, J shed 3 bases, and the junction held 5 bases outside the gene matches. CDR3 protein: CASSIEGGRGYEQYF. Partial CDR3 DNA: TGTGCCAGTAGTATAGAAGGAGGGAGGGGCTACGAG.

This clone was found a few times. The read ends 3 residues shy of where the CDR3 ends; the end is completed using the germline J gene. The chain is built from TRBV19 and TRBJ2-1, with TRBD1 matching 9 bases. The V gene's germline CDR1 is LNHDA and CDR2 SQIVND (reference sequence). The length of the CDR3 is 14 residues. V trimming: 3 bases; J trimming: 8 bases; junction bases outside the gene matches: 5. The DNA read from the CDR3 is TGTGCCAGTAGTATGGGACAGGGCCGAGATGAG. This gives the protein CASSMGQGRDE. The CDR3 reads in full as CASSMGQGRDEQFF.

This clone was found many times. With the read ending 3 residues before the CDR3 end, the germline J gene is used to fill in that end. The chain is built from TRBV11-2 and TRBJ2-7, with 10 bases identical to TRBD2. Germline V gives CDR1 SGHAT, CDR2 FQNNGV. V lost 5 bases, J lost 3 bases, and 4 bases stayed unmatched. The CDR3 loop spans 14 amino acids. This chain's CDR3 is CASSTGTSDYEQYF. The sequenced CDR3 bases are TGTGCCAGCAGCACCGGGACTAGCGACTACGAG.

This clone has a count of ten or more. The read halts 3 residues ahead of the CDR3 end, with the missing end drawn from the germline J gene. V gene TRBV20-1 combines with J gene TRBJ2-1; 12 bases line up with TRBD2. The CDR3 is 15 amino acids. V lost 0 bases and J lost 6; bases outside the gene matches: 3. Looked up from germline, CDR1 is DFQATT and CDR2 is SNEGSKA (reference sequence). CDR3 DNA, as far as it was read: TGCAGTGCTAGAGAGACTAGCGGGAGTTCCAATGAG. It translates to CSARETSGSSNE. The whole CDR3 protein reads CSARETSGSSNEQFF.

This clone was counted at least ten times. The part of the CDR3 DNA that was read is TGTGCCAGCAGCCTAAGGGACAGGGGGAAAGAGACC. Translated: CASSLRDRGKET. In full, the CDR3 is CASSLRDRGKETQYF. The rearrangement uses TRBV7-9 and TRBJ2-5, with 11 positions matching TRBD1. Coverage ceases 3 residues before the CDR3 finishes, and the germline J gene fills in the end. The CDR3 is 15 amino acids. CDR1 is SEHNR, CDR2 FQNEAQ, per germline (reference sequence). V gave up 5 bases and J gave up 3 bases; unmatched junction bases: 5.

This clone was found a few times. The covered CDR3 bases are TGTGCCAGCTCACCACCCCCCGGGGGACCCGTCAAAAACATT. As protein: CASSPPPGGPVKNI. The entire CDR3 is CASSPPPGGPVKNIQYF. V is TRBV18 and J is TRBJ2-4; D possibly corresponds to TRBD2 (6 bases). Sequencing ends 3 residues short of the CDR3 end; the germline J gene provides the rest. Between the trimmed V and J ends, which lost 0 bases and 3 bases, there was a span of 15 bases. The germline V gene has CDR1 KGHSH and CDR2 LQKENI. The CDR3 is made up of 17 amino acids.

As regards this clone: Coverage ceases 3 residues before the CDR3 finishes, and the germline J gene fills in the end. The chain joins TRBV7-3 to TRBJ2-3; 8 bases map to TRBD2. The CDR3 length is 14 residues. The germline gives CDR1 SGHTA, CDR2 FQGTGA. V gave up 5 bases and J gave up 6 bases; unmatched junction bases: 7. The CDR3 loop reads CASSPGLGLDTQYF. The sequenced part of the CDR3 DNA is TGTGCCAGCAGCCCGGGACTAGGTTTGGATACG.

In regard to this clone: The sequenced fragment ends 3 residues before the CDR3 boundary, so the rest is inferred from the germline J gene. The V call is TRBV19, the J call TRBJ2-5; TRBD2 agrees at 9 bases. The CDR3 length is 16 residues. Per the germline V gene, CDR1 is LNHDA and CDR2 is SQIVND (reference sequence). V dropped 5 bases and J dropped 5; count of bases not matched to a gene: 12. The CDR3 here is CASSPFVAGEGETQYF. CDR3 DNA (partial): TGTGCCAGTAGTCCCTTTGTAGCGGGAGAGGGGGAGACC.

Turning to this clone: Coverage ceases 3 residues before the CDR3 finishes, and the germline J gene fills in the end. V gene TRBV5-1 combines with J gene TRBJ2-2; 7 bases match TRBD2. J gave up 2 bases and V 0 bases, and 4 bases lay outside the gene matches. Per germline, CDR1 SGHRS and CDR2 YFSETQ. The CDR3 totals 16 residues. CDR3 residues: CASSLEGLLNTGELFF. CDR3 bases read: TGCGCCAGCAGCTTGGAGGGACTACTAAACACCGGGGAG.

The sample holds a few counts of this clone. With the read ending 3 residues before the CDR3 end, the germline J gene is used to fill in that end. This chain connects TRBV7-2 to TRBJ2-7; possible D gene TRBD1, 6 bases. The CDR3 is 14 amino acids. Between the trimmed V and J ends, which lost 6 bases and 5 bases, there was a span of 17 bases. Germline V gene lookup returns CDR1 SGHTA and CDR2 FQGNSA. The CDR3 region is CASRITGNSHEQYF. The DNA read from the CDR3 is TGTGCCAGCAGGATTACAGGGAATAGTCACGAG.

This clone was recorded at least ten times. The sequenced fragment ends 3 residues before the CDR3 boundary, so the rest is inferred from the germline J gene. The V gene is TRBV7-2, the J gene TRBJ1-1; 11 bases are a match to TRBD1. V lost 6 bases and J lost 4; bases outside the gene matches: 4. The CDR3 spans 14 residues. Germline loops: CDR1 SGHTA, CDR2 FQGNSA. The sequenced CDR3 bases are TGTGCCAGCAGACTGGGACAGGGGGGCACTGAA. Encoded protein: CASRLGQGGTE. The complete CDR3 sequence is CASRLGQGGTEAFF.

CDR3 residues: CASSPGANQPQHF. CDR3 DNA, as far as it was read: TGTGCCAGCTCACCAGGGGCCAATCAGCCC. J is TRBJ1-5 and V is TRBV18; D might be TRBD1 (5 bases). Read coverage stops 3 residues before the CDR3 terminus; the germline J gene supplies the remainder. Trimming pared 2 bases from V and 3 bases from J, leaving 5 bases between. This CDR3 comprises 13 residues. Germline V gives CDR1 KGHSH, CDR2 LQKENI.

The CDR3 DNA, read in part, is TGTGCCAGCATCAAGGGGGGGTCACTTTACGAG. Translating gives CASIKGGSLYE. The entire CDR3 protein reads CASIKGGSLYEQYF. The rearrangement links TRBV6-2 or TRBV6-3 to TRBJ2-7, with a weak D call TRBD2 (7 bases). The sequence runs out 3 residues before the end of the CDR3; the remainder is reconstructed from the germline J gene. Germline V gene sequence: CDR1 MNHEY, CDR2 SVGEGT. Trimming shortened V by 7 bases and J by 4 bases, and 17 bases separated the two germline ends. The length of the CDR3 is 14 residues.

This clone was seen many times. The read finishes 3 residues shy of the CDR3 end, and the germline J gene is used to complete it. The J gene is TRBJ1-4, the V gene TRBV30; 11 bases align to TRBD1. The CDR3 has 18 amino acids. Germline CDR1 and CDR2: GTSNPN and SVGIG (reference sequence). V was pared by 1 base and J by 7 bases, with 14 bases of the junction left unmatched. Partial CDR3 DNA: TGTGCCTGGAGTGCCGGAGGGACAGGGGGTATTATTGCTGAAAAA. It codes for CAWSAGGTGGIIAEK. The entire CDR3 protein reads CAWSAGGTGGIIAEKLFF.

This clone has a handful of counts. The read is 3 residues too short to cover the CDR3 end, so that end is filled in from the germline J gene. The genes are TRBV19 and TRBJ1-5; no definite D call. CDR3 length: 14 amino acids. In germline, CDR1 is LNHDA, CDR2 SQIVND (reference sequence). Trimming shortened V by 2 bases and J by 4 bases, and 9 bases separated the two germline ends. The covered CDR3 bases are TGTGCCAGTAGTATAACCAGGCAGAATCAGCCC. Translation: CASSITRQNQP. The whole CDR3 is CASSITRQNQPQHF.